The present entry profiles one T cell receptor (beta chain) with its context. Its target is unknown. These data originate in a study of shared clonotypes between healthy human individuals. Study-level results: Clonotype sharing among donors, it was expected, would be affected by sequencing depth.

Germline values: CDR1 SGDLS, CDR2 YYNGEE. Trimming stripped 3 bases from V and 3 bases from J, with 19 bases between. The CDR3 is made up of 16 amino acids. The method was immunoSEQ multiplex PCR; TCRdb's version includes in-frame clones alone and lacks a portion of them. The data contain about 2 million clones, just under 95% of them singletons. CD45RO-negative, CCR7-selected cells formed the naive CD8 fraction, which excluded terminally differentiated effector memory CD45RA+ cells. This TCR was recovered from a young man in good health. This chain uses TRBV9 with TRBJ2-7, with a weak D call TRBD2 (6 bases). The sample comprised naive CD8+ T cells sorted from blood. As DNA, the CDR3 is TGTGCCAGCAGCGCGGCGATCCGGGACTTACTCTACGAGCAGTACTTC. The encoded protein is CASSAAIRDLLYEQYF.